This T cell receptor (beta chain) was sequenced for a study of blood T cell repertoires in COVID-19. Looking at the study overall: The origin of the acute and convalescent COVID-19 samples was the United States, Italy and Spain. PBMCs, B-cell-depleted T cells, or T cells were the source of the cDNA or gDNA that made up the material.

The CDR3 has 15 residues. CDR1 LNHDA and CDR2 SQIVND come from the germline V gene (reference sequence). V dropped 3 bases and J dropped 0 bases, with 10 bases sitting between them. Methods used by the authors: Estimation of nucleated cell counts was performed using reference gene primer amplification. The repertoire was sequenced with immunoSEQ multiplex PCR; TCRdb's copy has only in-frame clones and lacks some. That table furnishes V, J and clone size, whereas the DNA furnished D and trimming. The table lists 95,000 to 100,000 clones, around 90% of them singletons. The sequence came from a man between 45 and 60 years old with acute or convalescent COVID-19. The chain is built from TRBV19 and TRBJ2-3; D unclear. The specimen sequenced was peripheral blood. The DNA for the CDR3 is TGTGCCAGTAGTATCGGAGACGCCAGCACAGATACGCAGTATTTT. This translates into CASSIGDASTDTQYF.